Presented here are 20 T cell receptor beta chains from one specimen sequenced in a study of cytomegalovirus exposure and HLA in healthy donors. Primers: 60 Vbeta forward and 13 Jbeta reverse. Repertoires were generated with immunoSEQ multiplex PCR, while TCRdb's copy carries only in-frame clones and drops some. The sample shows about 160,000 clones, around three quarters of them seen only once. The sequencing input was PBMCs. The receptors here all came from a woman between 40 and 55 years old in good health and CMV-seronegative.

As for this clone: An end of the junction differs from the germline gene, which may be a read error. This rearrangement joins TRBV10-1 to TRBJ2-7, with 7 positions matching TRBD1. The CDR3 contains 12 residues. The germline gives CDR1 WNHNN, CDR2 SYGVQD (reference sequence). The CDR3 sequence: CACDRASYEQHF. DNA for the CDR3: TGCGCCTGTGACAGGGCTTCCTACGAGCAGCACTTC.

As concerns this clone: The germline gene is not matched at one end of the junction; a read error may be the cause. The CDR3 here is CARGRDSNQPQHF. In nucleotides, the CDR3 is TGTGCCAGAGGGCGGGACAGCAACCAGCCCCAGCATTTT. The chain combines TRBV19 with TRBJ1-5; 7 nucleotides agree with TRBD1. This CDR3 has 13 residues. CDR1 and CDR2 from the germline V gene are LNHDA and SQIVND (reference sequence).

This chain links TRBV30 with TRBJ1-2; 7 nucleotides align to TRBD1. The junction had 12 bases not matched to a gene; V was cut back by 5 bases and J by 3 bases. The CDR3 has 15 amino acids. Germline lookup yields CDR1 GTSNPN and CDR2 SVGIG (reference sequence). This CDR3 is CAWSLGPTGDYGYTF. DNA of the CDR3: TGTGCCTGGTCCCTGGGCCCAACAGGGGACTATGGCTACACCTTC.

This chain's CDR3 is CAWIPQGSYEQYF. Written as DNA, the CDR3 is TGTGCCTGGATCCCGCAGGGGTCCTACGAGCAGTACTTC. This chain connects TRBV30 to TRBJ2-7; the D gene is possibly TRBD1 (6 bases). This CDR3 has 13 residues. CDR1 is GTSNPN, CDR2 SVGIG, per germline (reference sequence). Trimming took off 4 bases at V and 1 base at J, with 11 bases between the two ends.

This clone was found once. CDR3 in amino acids: CASSVGASGGQDTQYF. In DNA form, the CDR3 reads TGTGCCAGCAGCGTAGGGGCTAGCGGGGGACAAGATACGCAGTATTTT. The chain couples TRBV9 to TRBJ2-3; 10 nucleotides align to TRBD2. There are 16 residues in the CDR3. The J segment lost 5 bases and the V segment lost 0 bases, leaving 6 bases of the junction unmatched. Germline CDR1 is SGDLS and CDR2 is YYNGEE.

V and J are TRBV20-1 and TRBJ1-6; D is ambiguous. Deletions cut 6 bases from V and 12 bases from J, with 6 bases between. From germline, CDR1 is DFQATT and CDR2 SNEGSKA (reference sequence). CDR3 size: 9 residues. The CDR3 reads CSAGIPLHF. CDR3 in DNA: TGCAGTGCCGGGATACCCCTCCACTTT.

V usage is TRBV27 and J usage is TRBJ1-5; 8 nucleotides line up with TRBD1. V was clipped by 5 bases and J by 0 bases; unmatched bases: 3. Germline V lookup: CDR1 MNHEY, CDR2 SMNVEV (reference sequence). The CDR3 is 15 residues long. The CDR3 DNA sequence: TGTGCCAGCAGTGAGGGACAGGATAGCAATCAGCCCCAGCATTTT. Translation: CASSEGQDSNQPQHF.

This clone was recorded a few times. The chain recombines TRBV5-5 with TRBJ2-1; no reliable D call. Trimming shortened V by 4 bases and J by 8 bases, and 10 bases separated the two germline ends. The CDR3 length is 12 residues. Germline lookup yields CDR1 SGHKS and CDR2 YYEKEE (reference sequence). CDR3 residues: CASSHIEYEQFF. DNA for the CDR3: TGTGCCAGCAGCCACATTGAATATGAGCAGTTCTTC.

CDR3 in amino acids: CATHYGQGYF. CDR3 DNA: TGTGCCACCCACTACGGACAGGGTTATTTT. The rearrangement joins TRBV6-1 to TRBJ1-3; 8 bases match TRBD1. CDR3 length: 10 residues. The V segment lost 10 bases and the J segment 16 bases; nucleotides outside the gene matches: 9. Germline CDR1 and CDR2: MNHNS and SASEGT.

This rearrangement joins TRBV5-1 to TRBJ2-2, with 12 nucleotides matching TRBD2. The V gene's germline CDR1 is SGHRS and CDR2 YFSETQ. This CDR3 region has 17 residues. With V trimmed by 4 bases and J by 8 bases, 12 bases remained unmatched. The CDR3 region is CASSRDASGRASGELFF. CDR3 DNA sequence: TGCGCCAGCAGCCGCGACGCTAGCGGGAGGGCCTCGGGGGAGCTGTTTTTT.

This chain joins TRBV10-3 and TRBJ2-2, with 7 bases fitting TRBD1. The trim removed 4 bases at V and 0 bases at J, leaving 5 bases unmatched. This CDR3 has 16 amino acids. Germline V gives CDR1 ENHRY, CDR2 SYGVKD. The CDR3 DNA reads TGTGCCATCAGTGGTGCCGGGACAGCGAACACCGGGGAGCTGTTTTTT. Its protein product is CAISGAGTANTGELFF.

This sequence joins TRBV6-1 and TRBJ2-5, with 9 bases that match TRBD2. With 1 base clipped from V and 5 bases from J, the junction kept 8 bases outside the gene matches. The V gene's germline CDR1 is MNHNS and CDR2 SASEGT. The CDR3 covers 16 residues. CDR3 amino acids: CASSEVASGARETQYF. The CDR3 nucleotides read TGTGCCAGCAGTGAAGTGGCTAGCGGGGCCCGGGAGACCCAGTACTTC.

This chain uses TRBV5-1 with TRBJ1-1; 7 nucleotides match TRBD1. CDR1 SGHRS and CDR2 YFSETQ come from the germline V gene. J lost 1 base, V lost 3 bases, and 6 bases had no gene match. The CDR3 consists of 15 residues. CDR3 in amino acids: CASSSGRQGNTEAFF. CDR3 nucleotides: TGCGCCAGCAGCTCGGGGAGACAGGGGAACACTGAAGCTTTCTTT.

The chain carries TRBV9 and TRBJ2-5; TRBD2 might be the D (6 bases). Germline-derived CDR1 and CDR2 are SGDLS and YYNGEE. The CDR3 is made up of 17 amino acids. Trimming left V 6 bases short and J 5 bases short, with 26 bases between. CDR3 coding DNA: TGTGCCAGCACCCCAGGAGGGACTGGGAGAATTGGGGAGACCCAGTACTTC. Its translation: CASTPGGTGRIGETQYF. The whole variable domain, filled in from reference TRBV9 and TRBJ2-5, reads DSGVTQTPKHLITATGQRVTLRCSPRSGDLSVYWYQQSLDQGLQFLIQYYNGEERAKGNILERFSAQQFPDLHSELNLSSLELGDSALYFCASTPGGTGRIGETQYFGPGTRLLVL.

This clone was detected a few times. This sequence joins TRBV6-1 and TRBJ2-3, with 8 bases aligning to TRBD2. CDR3 length equals 15 residues. Germline values: CDR1 MNHNS, CDR2 SASEGT. J gave up 0 bases and V 2 bases, and 1 base lay outside the gene matches. The DNA of the CDR3 is TGTGCCAGCAGTGAAAGACTAGCGAGCACAGATACGCAGTATTTT. Its translation: CASSERLASTDTQYF.

The rearrangement uses TRBV28 and TRBJ1-5; D gene unclear. CDR3 length: 14 residues. V lost 3 bases and J lost 1, with 7 bases in between. Germline loops: CDR1 MDHEN, CDR2 SYDVKM. CDR3 region: CASSFGGSNQPQHF. The CDR3 region has the DNA TGTGCCAGCAGTTTTGGTGGCAGCAATCAGCCCCAGCATTTT. Complete variable domain (other parts from reference TRBV28 and TRBJ1-5): DVKVTQSSRYLVKRTGEKVFLECVQDMDHENMFWYRQDPGLGLRLIYFSYDVKMKEKGDIPEGYSVSREKKERFSLILESASTNQTSMYLCASSFGGSNQPQHFGDGTRLSIL.

This chain joins TRBV28 and TRBJ2-7, with D perhaps matching TRBD1 (6 bases). CDR3 length equals 15 residues. Trimming stripped 6 bases from V and 2 bases from J, with 17 bases between. Germline-derived CDR1 and CDR2 are MDHEN and SYDVKM. CDR3 loop: CASSPRQVLTYEQYF. In nucleotides, the CDR3 is TGTGCCAGCAGCCCTAGACAGGTCTTAACCTACGAGCAGTACTTC.

This clone was detected a few times. The chain carries TRBV5-1 and TRBJ1-3; 7 positions agree with TRBD1. This CDR3 comprises 13 residues. Germline values: CDR1 SGHRS, CDR2 YFSETQ. Germline trimming cut 4 bases from V and 5 bases from J; bases unmatched to any gene: 3. The CDR3 nucleotides are TGCGCCAGCAGCCGGGACAGCAGAAACACCATATATTTT. Translation gives CASSRDSRNTIYF.

The V call is TRBV2, the J call TRBJ2-3; 14 bases are a match to TRBD2. The length of the CDR3 is 15 residues. Trimming cost V 6 bases and J 7 bases; bases outside gene matches: 6. CDR1 is SNHLY, CDR2 FYNNEI, per germline. The CDR3 nucleotides read TGTGCCAGCAGGTCGACTAGCGGGAGGGCCAATACGCAGTATTTT. It yields the protein CASRSTSGRANTQYF.

V and J are TRBV11-2 and TRBJ2-5, with 8 bases fitting TRBD1. V was pared by 4 bases and J by 7 bases, with 17 bases of the junction left unmatched. There are 17 residues in the CDR3. The germline V gene encodes CDR1 SGHAT and CDR2 FQNNGV. DNA of the CDR3: TGTGCCAGCAGCTCTCGACAGGGGAGAGTATCGCACGGGACCCAGTACTTC. Translating gives CASSSRQGRVSHGTQYF.